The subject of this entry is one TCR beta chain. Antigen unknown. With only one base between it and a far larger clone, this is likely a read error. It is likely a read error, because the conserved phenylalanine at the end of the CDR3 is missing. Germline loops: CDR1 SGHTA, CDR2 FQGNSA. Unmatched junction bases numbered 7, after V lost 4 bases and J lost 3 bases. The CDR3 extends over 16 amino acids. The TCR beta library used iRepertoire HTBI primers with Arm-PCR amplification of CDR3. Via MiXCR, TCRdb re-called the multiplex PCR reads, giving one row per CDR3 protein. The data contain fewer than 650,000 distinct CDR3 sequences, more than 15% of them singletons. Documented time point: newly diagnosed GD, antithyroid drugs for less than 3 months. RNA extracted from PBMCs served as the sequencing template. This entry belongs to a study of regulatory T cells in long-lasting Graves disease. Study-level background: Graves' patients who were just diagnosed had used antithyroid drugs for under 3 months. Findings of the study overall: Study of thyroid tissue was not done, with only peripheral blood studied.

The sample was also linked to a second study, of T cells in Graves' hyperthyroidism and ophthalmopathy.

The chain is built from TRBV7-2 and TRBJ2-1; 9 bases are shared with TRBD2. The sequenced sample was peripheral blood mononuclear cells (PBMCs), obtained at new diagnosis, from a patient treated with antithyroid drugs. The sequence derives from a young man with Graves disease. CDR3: CASSWRTSVLYNEQFL. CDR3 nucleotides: TGTGCCAGCAGCTGGAGGACTAGCGTCCTCTACAATGAGCAGTTCCTC.